The 9 T cell receptor beta chains reported below all come from one sample, sequenced in a study of PD-1 blockade in classical Hodgkin lymphoma. The assay was immunoSEQ multiplex PCR, and TCRdb's table has in-frame clones only and misses some. The sample includes approximately 65,000 clones, more than 80% of them seen just once. The time point: cycle 4 day 1 (C4D1), after less than 7 weeks of nivolumab. Exposure to brentuximab vedotin varied, and each patient had relapsed following autologous stem cell transplantation. This material consisted of peripheral blood mononuclear cells (PBMCs), taken before the fourth cycle of nivolumab. These receptors were obtained from a human donor with classical Hodgkin lymphoma.

The V call is TRBV7-8, the J call TRBJ2-1, with a weak D call TRBD2 (6 bases). Germline V lookup: CDR1 SGHVS, CDR2 FQNEAQ. Trimming took 0 bases from V and 8 from J, leaving 20 bases between them. The CDR3 runs 17 residues. The CDR3 loop reads CASSLALGSTSGYEQFF. The CDR3 nucleotides are TGTGCCAGCAGCTTAGCGCTCGGGAGTACGTCGGGTTATGAGCAGTTCTTC.

The genes are TRBV6-5 and TRBJ2-2; D not certain. V lost 2 bases to trimming and J lost 5 bases, with 9 bases between them. The germline gives CDR1 MNHEY, CDR2 SVGAGI. The CDR3 is 14 residues long. The DNA of the CDR3 is TGTGCCAGCAGTTACATCCTAGATACCGGGGAGCTGTTTTTT. Protein sequence: CASSYILDTGELFF.

A remark on this clone: The identical CDR3 is also encoded by other nucleotide sequences in the sample. The chain combines TRBV19 with TRBJ2-7, with TRBD2 as a possible D gene (6 bases). Germline loops: CDR1 LNHDA, CDR2 SQIVND (reference sequence). This CDR3 has 13 residues. V lost 3 bases and J lost 0, with 6 bases in between. The chain's CDR3 is CASSIGGSYEQYF. The CDR3 region has the DNA TGTGCCAGTAGTATCGGGGGCTCCTACGAGCAGTACTTC.

The chain has TRBV4-1 and TRBJ2-5; 7 bases are a match to TRBD2. Trimming at V came to 0 bases and at J to 5 bases, leaving 3 bases not matched to a gene. CDR1 and CDR2 (germline): MGHRA, YSYEKL. This CDR3 has 14 residues. This chain's CDR3 is CASSQDRAGETQYF. CDR3 sequence (DNA): TGCGCCAGCAGCCAAGATAGAGCGGGGGAGACCCAGTACTTC.

This chain connects TRBV19 to TRBJ2-7; D unresolved. Germline assignment: CDR1 LNHDA and CDR2 SQIVND (reference sequence). The CDR3 spans 14 residues. V shed 5 bases and J shed 0 bases, with 11 bases lying between them. In nucleotides, the CDR3 is TGTGCCAGTAGTTTCGCAGCCGGCTCCTACGAGCAGTACTTC. It encodes CASSFAAGSYEQYF.

The V call is TRBV10-3, the J call TRBJ1-1; D is possibly TRBD1 (5 bases). Trimming left V 11 bases short and J 0 bases short, with 22 bases between. CDR1 is ENHRY, CDR2 SYGVKD, per germline. CDR3 length: 16 residues. CDR3 residues: CAAHSGATFMNTEAFF. The CDR3 region has the DNA TGTGCCGCGCACAGCGGGGCCACCTTCATGAACACTGAAGCTTTCTTT.

The gene calls are TRBV5-1 and TRBJ1-2, with D hard to call. Germline CDR1 SGHRS, CDR2 YFSETQ. This CDR3 region has 14 residues. The ends were cut back, 3 bases at V and 6 bases at J, with 15 bases in the middle. The CDR3 loop reads CASSSVSSSNGYTF. The CDR3 DNA reads as TGCGCCAGCAGCTCTGTGAGTTCCTCTAATGGCTACACCTTC.

The rearrangement links TRBV5-1 to TRBJ2-7, with 8 bases lining up with TRBD1. The CDR3 contains 14 residues. V trimming: 2 bases; J trimming: 2 bases; junction bases outside the gene matches: 3. From germline, CDR1 is SGHRS and CDR2 YFSETQ. The CDR3 nucleotides read TGCGCCAGCAGCTTAGGGACAGGTGCCTACGAGCAGTACTTC. Its translation is CASSLGTGAYEQYF.

The V gene is TRBV7-2, the J gene TRBJ1-1; D may be TRBD1 (5 bases). There are 14 residues in the CDR3. V dropped 5 bases and J dropped 4 bases, with 14 bases sitting between them. Germline CDR1 is SGHTA and CDR2 is FQGNSA. The CDR3 protein is CASSNRFYSTEAFF. CDR3 sequence (DNA): TGTGCCAGCAGCAACAGGTTTTATAGCACTGAAGCTTTCTTT.